Following are 17 T cell receptor beta chains from one sample sequenced in a study of tumor-infiltrating lymphocytes in localized non-small cell lung cancer. Here immunoSEQ multiplex PCR was the method, and the copy in TCRdb shows in-frame clones only, minus some. The sample lists around 12,000 clones, about 84% occurring once. The material sequenced was uninvolved lung tissue not adjacent to the tumor. The receptors come from a human donor with non-small cell lung cancer.

The genes are TRBV7-2 and TRBJ2-3; weak D call: TRBD1 (7 bases). This CDR3 comprises 14 residues. The germline V gene has CDR1 SGHTA and CDR2 FQGNSA. Trimming left V 3 bases short and J 5 bases short, with 12 bases between. CDR3 in DNA: TGTGCCAGCAGCTTGGAGGGGGCTGTAGATACGCAGTATTTT. This gives the protein CASSLEGAVDTQYF. Variable domain in full (rest from reference TRBV7-2 and TRBJ2-3): GAGVSQSPSNKVTEKGKDVELRCDPISGHTALYWYRQSLGQGLEFLIYFQGNSAPDKSGLPSDRFSAERTGGSVSTLTIQRTQQEDSAVYLCASSLEGAVDTQYFGPGTRLTVL.

The chain has TRBV2 and TRBJ1-4; D is uncertain. The CDR3 extends over 13 amino acids. Germline assignment: CDR1 SNHLY and CDR2 FYNNEI. The ends were cut back, 8 bases at V and 6 bases at J, with 13 bases in the middle. DNA for the CDR3: TGTGCCAGCGAGGCGACTGGTGATGAAAAACTGTTTTTT. As protein: CASEATGDEKLFF. The full variable domain, its missing parts supplied by reference TRBV2 and TRBJ1-4, is EPEVTQTPSHQVTQMGQEVILRCVPISNHLYFYWYRQILGQKVEFLVSFYNNEISEKSEIFDDQFSVERPDGSNFTLKIRSTKLEDSAMYFCASEATGDEKLFFGSGTQLSVL.

The gene calls are TRBV5-4 and TRBJ1-1; D unresolved. The germline gives CDR1 SGHNT, CDR2 YYREEE (reference sequence). The ends were cut back, 4 bases at V and 3 bases at J, with 16 bases in the middle. The CDR3 has 15 amino acids. CDR3: CASSREVEVHTEAFF. CDR3 nucleotide sequence: TGTGCCAGCAGCAGGGAAGTGGAGGTTCACACTGAAGCTTTCTTT.

The genes are TRBV30 and TRBJ2-3; the match to TRBD2 covers 8 bases. CDR1 is GTSNPN, CDR2 SVGIG, per germline (reference sequence). The CDR3 is 14 amino acids. V lost 5 bases to trimming and J lost 4 bases; unmatched junction nucleotides: 8. Here the CDR3 reads CAWGSGVRADTQYF. In nucleotides, the CDR3 is TGTGCCTGGGGTAGCGGGGTCCGGGCAGATACGCAGTATTTT.

This chain joins TRBV9 and TRBJ2-5; the D gene is possibly TRBD2 (6 bases). Germline CDR1 SGDLS, CDR2 YYNGEE. V lost 4 bases, J lost 5 bases, and 9 bases lay in between. This CDR3 comprises 12 residues. In DNA, the CDR3 is TGTGCCAGCAGCCTAACTAGCGAGACCCAGTACTTC. This codes for CASSLTSETQYF.

This chain joins TRBV14 and TRBJ1-2, with D unclear. Trimming cost V 3 bases and J 0 bases, with 5 bases left between them. From germline, CDR1 is SGHDN and CDR2 FVKESK. CDR3 length: 13 amino acids. CDR3 nucleotide sequence: TGTGCCAGCAGCCAGATAACTAACTATGGCTACACCTTC. Protein sequence: CASSQITNYGYTF.

The rearrangement joins TRBV9 to TRBJ1-5; a possible D gene is TRBD1 (6 bases). V shed 0 bases and J shed 3 bases, with 7 bases lying between them. The CDR3 is 14 amino acids. The germline V gene encodes CDR1 SGDLS and CDR2 YYNGEE. The CDR3 spells CASSVGTVNQPQHF. The CDR3 coding sequence is TGTGCCAGCAGCGTAGGGACAGTCAATCAGCCCCAGCATTTT.

This sequence joins TRBV9 and TRBJ2-7; D is possibly TRBD1 (6 bases). Trimming stripped 0 bases from V and 1 base from J, with 11 bases between. Germline CDR1 SGDLS, CDR2 YYNGEE. This CDR3 is 15 amino acids long. The CDR3 sequence: CASSVGRGGSYEQYF. The CDR3 bases are TGTGCCAGCAGCGTAGGCCGAGGGGGTTCCTACGAGCAGTACTTC.

CDR3 sequence: CASRVQENTEAFF. For the CDR3, the DNA is TGTGCCAGCAGGGTTCAAGAGAACACTGAAGCTTTCTTT. The V gene is TRBV25-1, the J gene TRBJ1-1; the D is unclear. CDR3 length: 13 amino acids. V shed 6 bases and J shed 1 base, with 9 bases lying between them. Germline CDR1 reads MGHDK; CDR2 reads SYGVNS.

This clone is medium-sized. The chain couples TRBV4-3 to TRBJ1-2, with 9 bases lining up with TRBD1. Trimming took 1 base from V and 4 from J; bases not matched to a gene: 4. Germline CDR1 reads LGHNA; CDR2 reads YSLEER. The CDR3 sequence is 15 residues long. The CDR3 bases are TGCGCCAGCAGCCAAGTTGGGACAGGGTTCTATGGCTACACCTTC. Protein: CASSQVGTGFYGYTF.

The rearrangement links TRBV27 to TRBJ1-1; no definite D call. This CDR3 region has 15 residues. Germline V gene data show CDR1 as MNHEY and CDR2 as SMNVEV (reference sequence). The V and J ends lost 0 bases and 0 bases respectively, with 8 bases between them. The CDR3 region is CASSLSGLLNTEAFF. As DNA, the CDR3 is TGTGCCAGCAGTTTATCCGGATTACTGAACACTGAAGCTTTCTTT.

The chain combines TRBV19 with TRBJ2-2, with D perhaps matching TRBD2 (7 bases). The V end lost 4 bases, the J end lost 0 bases, and 15 bases lay between the germline ends. Germline V gene lookup returns CDR1 LNHDA and CDR2 SQIVND (reference sequence). The CDR3 length is 17 residues. CDR3 in amino acids: CASSTRPGGPNTGELFF. The DNA for the CDR3 is TGTGCCAGTAGTACCCGCCCGGGGGGCCCGAACACCGGGGAGCTGTTTTTT.

Regarding this clone: Relative to the germline gene, one junction end is altered; a read error may explain this. This chain uses TRBV10-3 with TRBJ1-3; a weak D match, TRBD1 (6 bases). The CDR3 has 16 amino acids. CDR1 ENHRY and CDR2 SYGVKD come from the germline V gene. Here the CDR3 reads CASSVSGQRSGNTIYF. CDR3 DNA sequence: TGTGCCAGCAGTGTATCAGGACAGCGCTCTGGAAACACCATATATTTT.

This clone was detected once. The chain is built from TRBV7-2 and TRBJ1-2; D might be TRBD1 (6 bases). The V and J ends lost 5 bases and 6 bases respectively, with 19 bases between them. CDR3 length equals 15 residues. CDR1 and CDR2 (germline): SGHTA, FQGNSA. CDR3 amino acids: CASSPSGQLRDGYTF. The DNA for the CDR3 is TGTGCCAGCAGCCCCTCCGGACAGTTGAGGGATGGCTACACCTTC.

The rearrangement joins TRBV11-2 to TRBJ1-3; D is uncertain. The CDR3 extends over 14 amino acids. CDR1 SGHAT and CDR2 FQNNGV come from the germline V gene. Trimming shortened V by 5 bases and J by 2 bases, and 10 bases separated the two germline ends. CDR3 sequence: CASSLRSAGNTIYF. CDR3 DNA: TGTGCCAGCAGCCTTCGATCCGCTGGAAACACCATATATTTT. Full variable domain (remainder filled in from reference TRBV11-2 and TRBJ1-3): EAGVAQSPRYKIIEKRQSVAFWCNPISGHATLYWYQQILGQGPKLLIQFQNNGVVDDSQLPKDRFSAERLKGVDSTLKIQPAKLEDSAVYLCASSLRSAGNTIYFGEGSWLTVV.

The chain combines TRBV6-5 with TRBJ1-6, with 7 bases matching TRBD1. The CDR3 has 14 residues. CDR1 is MNHEY and CDR2 is SVGAGI in the germline V gene. Losses at the gene ends were 5 bases for V and 7 bases for J; bases not matched to a gene: 5. CDR3 region: CASSEDRRNSPLHF. DNA of the CDR3: TGTGCCAGCAGTGAGGACAGGAGAAATTCACCCCTCCACTTT.

The chain couples TRBV11-2 to TRBJ2-7; unclear D gene. Germline lookup yields CDR1 SGHAT and CDR2 FQNNGV. V dropped 1 base and J dropped 3 bases, with 4 bases sitting between them. The CDR3 loop spans 12 amino acids. The CDR3: CASSLAHYEQYF. The CDR3 DNA follows: TGTGCCAGCAGCTTAGCGCACTACGAGCAGTACTTC.